This T cell receptor (beta chain) was observed in a study of blood T cell repertoires in COVID-19. Study summary: PBMCs, B-cell-depleted T cells, or T cells provided the cDNA or gDNA that made up the material.

Assay: immunoSEQ multiplex PCR; the TCRdb copy retains only in-frame clones and omits some. The repertoire holds hundreds of thousands of clones, with 80% to 90% as singletons. Germline CDR1 and CDR2: KGHDR and SFDVKD. Between the trimmed V and J ends, which lost 3 bases and 6 bases, there was a span of 16 bases. The CDR3 loop spans 15 amino acids. The gene calls are TRBV24-1 and TRBJ1-1, with D maybe TRBD1 (5 bases). This TCR was sampled from a woman between 25 and 40 years old with active or convalescent COVID-19. Sequenced: peripheral blood. CDR3 protein: CATSDPGRDPPEAFF. CDR3 in DNA: TGTGCCACCAGTGATCCAGGCAGGGATCCTCCTGAAGCTTTCTTT.